This T cell receptor (beta chain) was retrieved from a study of shared clonotypes between healthy human individuals. Study-wide results and limits: Tissues were not sampled, only blood, and their repertoires likely differ.

It was across several immunoSEQ plates that each subset's genomic DNA was evenly split. Generated by immunoSEQ multiplex PCR, the TCRdb table keeps only in-frame clones and is missing some. Altogether about 520,000 clones are present, 60% to 80% being singletons, with the ten largest covering around 12%. CDR1 and CDR2 (germline): MNHEY, SMNVEV (reference sequence). Trimming took 7 bases from V and 0 from J; bases not matched to a gene: 8. The CDR3 is 15 residues long. On this clone itself: Its antigen is as yet unknown.

The chain carries TRBV27 and TRBJ2-7; 8 bases map to TRBD1. Sample: PBMCs. The clonotype originates from a woman aged 40 to 50 in good health. Some clones in this sample may be carry-over from other donors' samples. CDR3 DNA: TGTGCCAGCAAGACAACGACAGGGGTCTCCTACGAGCAGTACTTC. Its protein product is CASKTTTGVSYEQYF.